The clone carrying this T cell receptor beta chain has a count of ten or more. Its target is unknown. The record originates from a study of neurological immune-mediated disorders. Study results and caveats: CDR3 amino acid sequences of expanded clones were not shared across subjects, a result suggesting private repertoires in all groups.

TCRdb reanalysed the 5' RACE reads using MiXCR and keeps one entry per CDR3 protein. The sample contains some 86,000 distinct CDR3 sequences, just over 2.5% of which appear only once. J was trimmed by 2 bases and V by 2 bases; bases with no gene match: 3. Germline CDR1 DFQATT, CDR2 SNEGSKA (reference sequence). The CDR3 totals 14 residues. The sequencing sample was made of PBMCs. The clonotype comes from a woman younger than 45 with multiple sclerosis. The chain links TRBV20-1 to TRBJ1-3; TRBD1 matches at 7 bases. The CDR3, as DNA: TGCAGTGCTAGAAGCGACAGGGCTGGAAACACCATATATTTT. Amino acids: CSARSDRAGNTIYF.